Below are 13 T cell receptor beta chains sequenced from a single sample in a study of blood T cell repertoires in COVID-19. Using immunoSEQ multiplex PCR, the repertoire was profiled, and TCRdb retains in-frame clones only, with some absent. The repertoire has approximately 170,000 clones, around 84% of them found once; the top ten carry about 8%. The source material was PBMCs or T cells enriched from blood (not recorded which). The receptors were gathered from a woman in her forties or fifties who had recovered from COVID-19.

The chain joins TRBV7-2 to TRBJ1-4, with D tentatively TRBD1 (5 bases). CDR3 length equals 16 residues. The ends were cut back, 5 bases at V and 8 bases at J, with 21 bases in the middle. Per the germline V gene, CDR1 is SGHTA and CDR2 is FQGNSA. The CDR3 coding sequence is TGTGCCAGCAGCCCTAGGGCAGATTCAAGGGGCGAAAAACTGTTTTTT. Amino acids: CASSPRADSRGEKLFF. Full variable domain (rest looked up from reference TRBV7-2 and TRBJ1-4): GAGVSQSPSNKVTEKGKDVELRCDPISGHTALYWYRQSLGQGLEFLIYFQGNSAPDKSGLPSDRFSAERTGGSVSTLTIQRTQQEDSAVYLCASSPRADSRGEKLFFGSGTQLSVL.

The chain employs TRBV3-1 (or the pseudogene TRBV3-2) and TRBJ1-1; D possibly corresponds to TRBD1 (5 bases). V gave up 4 bases and J gave up 8 bases, with 14 bases separating them. This CDR3 has 13 amino acids. Germline V gene lookup returns CDR1 LGHDT and CDR2 YNNKEL (reference sequence). In DNA form, the CDR3 reads TGTGCCAGCAGCCTGGGGCCGCATTCCGAAGCTTTCTTT. This codes for CASSLGPHSEAFF.

V usage is TRBV5-6 and J usage is TRBJ2-1; D may be TRBD1 (7 bases). Trimming pared 5 bases from V and 4 bases from J, leaving 19 bases between. Germline CDR1 reads SGHDT; CDR2 reads YYEEEE. This CDR3 has 16 residues. The CDR3 DNA follows: TGTGCCAGCAGGGTGGCAGGGGGGACACTTTACAATGAGCAGTTCTTC. As protein: CASRVAGGTLYNEQFF.

This chain links TRBV4-3 with TRBJ2-1; 8 bases match TRBD2. Germline V lookup: CDR1 LGHNA, CDR2 YSLEER. Unmatched junction bases numbered 5, after V lost 0 bases and J lost 4 bases. The CDR3 runs to 16 residues. The CDR3 nucleotides read TGCGCCAGCAGCCAAGATAGGGGACTAGTGTACAATGAGCAGTTCTTC. As protein: CASSQDRGLVYNEQFF.

The J gene is TRBJ2-7, the V gene TRBV3-1 (or the pseudogene TRBV3-2), with D unclear. Trimming cost V 4 bases and J 7 bases, with 17 bases left between them. This CDR3 region has 14 residues. Germline loops: CDR1 LGHDT, CDR2 YNNKEL (reference sequence). In DNA form, the CDR3 reads TGTGCCAGCAGCCGGTCGGCCCCCGGGTGGGAGCAGTACTTC. Its translation: CASSRSAPGWEQYF.

V usage is TRBV9 and J usage is TRBJ2-3; D possibly corresponds to TRBD2 (6 bases). The CDR3 loop spans 16 amino acids. Looked up from germline, CDR1 is SGDLS and CDR2 is YYNGEE. Trimming removed 0 bases at V and 6 bases at J, with 17 bases between. Here the CDR3 reads CASSVEGLPVADTQYF. CDR3 DNA: TGTGCCAGCAGCGTAGAGGGACTCCCAGTGGCGGATACGCAGTATTTT.

This clone appeared a single time. The genes are TRBV19 and TRBJ1-1; 8 bases line up with TRBD1. Looked up from germline, CDR1 is LNHDA and CDR2 is SQIVND (reference sequence). The J segment lost 5 bases and the V segment lost 11 bases, leaving 7 bases of the junction unmatched. CDR3 length equals 12 residues. The CDR3 here is CAVNRGDTEAFF. The CDR3 nucleotides are TGTGCCGTGAACAGGGGGGATACTGAAGCTTTCTTT.

This clone was detected only once. DNA of the CDR3: TGTGCCAGCAGTTATCAGGGGATCGAGCAGTACTTC. Translating it yields CASSYQGIEQYF. The rearrangement joins TRBV6-2 or TRBV6-3 to TRBJ2-7; tentative D call: TRBD1 (6 bases). CDR1 MNHEY and CDR2 SVGEGT come from the germline V gene. The CDR3 is 12 residues long. Trimming shortened V by 3 bases and J by 6 bases, and 9 bases separated the two germline ends.

The chain links TRBV7-8 to TRBJ2-4; 9 nucleotides agree with TRBD2. The CDR3 totals 16 residues. CDR1 is SGHVS, CDR2 FQNEAQ, per germline. The J segment lost 6 bases and the V segment lost 5 bases, leaving 11 bases of the junction unmatched. Here the CDR3 DNA reads TGTGCCAGCAGCCCGTGGGGGACTAGCTATTTAAACATTCAGTACTTC. This translates into CASSPWGTSYLNIQYF.

The chain uses TRBV7-2 and TRBJ1-6; unclear D gene. The CDR3 runs to 16 residues. V lost 4 bases, J lost 0 bases, and 10 bases lay in between. Germline assignment: CDR1 SGHTA and CDR2 FQGNSA. The CDR3 bases are TGTGCCAGCAGCTCCGAGCCGAGCTCCTATAATTCACCCCTCCACTTT. It translates to CASSSEPSSYNSPLHF.

The chain links TRBV5-1 to TRBJ2-1; the D gene is possibly TRBD1 (6 bases). V was cut by 4 bases and J by 9 bases, with 17 bases left in between. There are 14 residues in the CDR3. Per the germline V gene, CDR1 is SGHRS and CDR2 is YFSETQ. CDR3 in DNA: TGCGCCAGCAGCCTCCCACAGGGATTCAGTGAGCAGTTCTTC. This codes for CASSLPQGFSEQFF.

The chain carries TRBV24-1 and TRBJ2-2, with TRBD1 matching over 11 bases. Germline V lookup: CDR1 KGHDR, CDR2 SFDVKD. The length of the CDR3 is 15 residues. Unmatched junction bases numbered 3, after V lost 3 bases and J lost 7 bases. As DNA, the CDR3 is TGTGCCACCAGTGATGGACAGGGGGCCGGCGGGGAGCTGTTTTTT. It codes for CATSDGQGAGGELFF.

V is TRBV5-6 and J is TRBJ1-1; TRBD1 might be the D (5 bases). V gave up 6 bases and J gave up 0 bases, with 18 bases separating them. CDR1 and CDR2 (germline): SGHDT, YYEEEE. CDR3 size: 16 residues. Here the CDR3 DNA reads TGTGCCAGCACCCTAGTAGGGGCCCTGATGAACACTGAAGCTTTCTTT. Protein: CASTLVGALMNTEAFF.